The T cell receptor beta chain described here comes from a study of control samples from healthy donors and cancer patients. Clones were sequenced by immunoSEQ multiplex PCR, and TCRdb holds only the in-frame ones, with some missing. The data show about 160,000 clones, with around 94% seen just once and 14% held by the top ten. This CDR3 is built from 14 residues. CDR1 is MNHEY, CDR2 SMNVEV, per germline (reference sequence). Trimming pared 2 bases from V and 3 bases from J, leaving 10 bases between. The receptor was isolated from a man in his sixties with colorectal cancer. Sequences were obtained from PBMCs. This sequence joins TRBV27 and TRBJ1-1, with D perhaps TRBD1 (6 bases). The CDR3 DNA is TGTGCCAGCAGTTTAAGGGGGTCTGACACTGAAGCTTTCTTT. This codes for CASSLRGSDTEAFF.